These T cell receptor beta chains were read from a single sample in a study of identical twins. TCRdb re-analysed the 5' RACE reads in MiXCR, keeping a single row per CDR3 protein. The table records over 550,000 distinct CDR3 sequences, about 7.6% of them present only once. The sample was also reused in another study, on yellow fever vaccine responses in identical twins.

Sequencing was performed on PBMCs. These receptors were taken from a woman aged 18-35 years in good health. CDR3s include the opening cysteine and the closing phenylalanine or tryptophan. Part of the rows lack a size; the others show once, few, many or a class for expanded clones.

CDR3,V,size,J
CSALLSSRGSWETQYF,TRBV20-1,few,TRBJ2-5
CASSPVLAGGLNEQFF,TRBV2,many,TRBJ2-1
CASSQGPLAGVYEQYF,TRBV4-2,.,TRBJ2-7
CASSLVGSWYGYTF,TRBV12-3/TRBV12-4,many,TRBJ1-2
CASSDGRMASGKDTQYF,TRBV25-1,.,TRBJ2-3
CSVELPGGHYEQYF,TRBV29-1,many,TRBJ2-7
CASSLASAGTSTDTQYF,TRBV5-1,many,TRBJ2-3
CASVRQGAQPYGYTF,TRBV7-9,.,TRBJ1-2
CSVVDVLEQFF,TRBV29-1,.,TRBJ2-1
CASSQGFGNYGYTF,TRBV4-1,many,TRBJ1-2
CASSWGTVGREEKLFF,TRBV12-3/TRBV12-4,.,TRBJ1-4
CASSVIGWSTEAFF,TRBV7-2,many,TRBJ1-1
CAISGGKTREDEQFF,TRBV10-3,.,TRBJ2-1
CASRSSGRALNEQFF,TRBV2,few,TRBJ2-1
CASSLSSFSNTGELFF,TRBV12-3/TRBV12-4,many,TRBJ2-2
CASSQVKDYEQYF,TRBV4-1,few,TRBJ2-7
CSAPSTEAFF,TRBV20-1,few,TRBJ1-1
CSVPSGEGYTF,TRBV29-1,.,TRBJ1-2
CASSYSGGSGGIYSYNEQFF,TRBV6-2/TRBV6-3,few,TRBJ2-1
CASSSGQVNYGYTF,TRBV5-1,.,TRBJ1-2
CSAPGVSGEYNEQFF,TRBV20-1,.,TRBJ2-1
CASSVGGPNTEAFF,TRBV25-1,.,TRBJ1-1
CASSYRAGGLYNEQFF,TRBV9,.,TRBJ2-1
CASSGTGGDGNTIYF,TRBV2,few,TRBJ1-3
CSAPLSRETQYF,TRBV20-1,.,TRBJ2-5
CASTGQGDSGANVLTF,TRBV6-1,few,TRBJ2-6
CSARDLERGAYNEQFF,TRBV20-1,.,TRBJ2-1
CSVEFLAGGNFVGNEQFF,TRBV29-1,many,TRBJ2-1
CSAGRTSPTSTDTQYF,TRBV20-1,many,TRBJ2-3
CASSLRSGSSGANVLTF,TRBV7-3,few,TRBJ2-6
CASRTSGSNQPQHF,TRBV6-1,few,TRBJ1-5
CASSFGNAGGTETQYF,TRBV28,once,TRBJ2-5
CASKRTVNEKLFF,TRBV2,.,TRBJ1-4
CASSQDNEKLFF,TRBV19,few,TRBJ1-4
CSQPSGRAGDEQFF,TRBV20-1,.,TRBJ2-1
CASRTTGLNTEAFF,TRBV14,few,TRBJ1-1
CSARDVGGRGSSTEAFF,TRBV20-1,many,TRBJ1-1
CASSQELADFVNNEQFF,TRBV3-1,many,TRBJ2-1
CASVPTFTGRGEAFF,TRBV19,.,TRBJ1-1
CASSFRTAGTANEKLFF,TRBV7-9,few,TRBJ1-4
CATSDTGTGRYTF,TRBV24-1,.,TRBJ1-2
CSVTARGLSTDTQYF,TRBV29-1,many,TRBJ2-3